This entry is about one T cell receptor (beta chain). TCRdb processed the 5' RACE reads anew with MiXCR; each CDR3 protein has one entry. This sample has 450,000 to 600,000 distinct CDR3 sequences, with around a sixth found just once. This CDR3 has 15 residues. The V gene's germline CDR1 is SGHAT and CDR2 FQNNGV. V was cut by 3 bases and J by 1 base, with 12 bases left in between. The data were obtained in a study of T cells after yellow fever vaccination. The V call is TRBV11-2, the J call TRBJ1-1, with D perhaps TRBD1 (6 bases). This TCR was sampled from a man aged 18-30 years who received the YFV17D yellow fever vaccine. The specimen was PBMCs, collected 4 to 6 days after the first yellow fever vaccination. The CDR3 DNA sequence: TGTGCCAGCAGCTTTTCGGGGGCCGCGAACACTGAAGCTTTCTTT. Its protein is CASSFSGAANTEAFF. Full variable domain (rest looked up from reference TRBV11-2 and TRBJ1-1): EAGVAQSPRYKIIEKRQSVAFWCNPISGHATLYWYQQILGQGPKLLIQFQNNGVVDDSQLPKDRFSAERLKGVDSTLKIQPAKLEDSAVYLCASSFSGAANTEAFFGQGTRLTVV.